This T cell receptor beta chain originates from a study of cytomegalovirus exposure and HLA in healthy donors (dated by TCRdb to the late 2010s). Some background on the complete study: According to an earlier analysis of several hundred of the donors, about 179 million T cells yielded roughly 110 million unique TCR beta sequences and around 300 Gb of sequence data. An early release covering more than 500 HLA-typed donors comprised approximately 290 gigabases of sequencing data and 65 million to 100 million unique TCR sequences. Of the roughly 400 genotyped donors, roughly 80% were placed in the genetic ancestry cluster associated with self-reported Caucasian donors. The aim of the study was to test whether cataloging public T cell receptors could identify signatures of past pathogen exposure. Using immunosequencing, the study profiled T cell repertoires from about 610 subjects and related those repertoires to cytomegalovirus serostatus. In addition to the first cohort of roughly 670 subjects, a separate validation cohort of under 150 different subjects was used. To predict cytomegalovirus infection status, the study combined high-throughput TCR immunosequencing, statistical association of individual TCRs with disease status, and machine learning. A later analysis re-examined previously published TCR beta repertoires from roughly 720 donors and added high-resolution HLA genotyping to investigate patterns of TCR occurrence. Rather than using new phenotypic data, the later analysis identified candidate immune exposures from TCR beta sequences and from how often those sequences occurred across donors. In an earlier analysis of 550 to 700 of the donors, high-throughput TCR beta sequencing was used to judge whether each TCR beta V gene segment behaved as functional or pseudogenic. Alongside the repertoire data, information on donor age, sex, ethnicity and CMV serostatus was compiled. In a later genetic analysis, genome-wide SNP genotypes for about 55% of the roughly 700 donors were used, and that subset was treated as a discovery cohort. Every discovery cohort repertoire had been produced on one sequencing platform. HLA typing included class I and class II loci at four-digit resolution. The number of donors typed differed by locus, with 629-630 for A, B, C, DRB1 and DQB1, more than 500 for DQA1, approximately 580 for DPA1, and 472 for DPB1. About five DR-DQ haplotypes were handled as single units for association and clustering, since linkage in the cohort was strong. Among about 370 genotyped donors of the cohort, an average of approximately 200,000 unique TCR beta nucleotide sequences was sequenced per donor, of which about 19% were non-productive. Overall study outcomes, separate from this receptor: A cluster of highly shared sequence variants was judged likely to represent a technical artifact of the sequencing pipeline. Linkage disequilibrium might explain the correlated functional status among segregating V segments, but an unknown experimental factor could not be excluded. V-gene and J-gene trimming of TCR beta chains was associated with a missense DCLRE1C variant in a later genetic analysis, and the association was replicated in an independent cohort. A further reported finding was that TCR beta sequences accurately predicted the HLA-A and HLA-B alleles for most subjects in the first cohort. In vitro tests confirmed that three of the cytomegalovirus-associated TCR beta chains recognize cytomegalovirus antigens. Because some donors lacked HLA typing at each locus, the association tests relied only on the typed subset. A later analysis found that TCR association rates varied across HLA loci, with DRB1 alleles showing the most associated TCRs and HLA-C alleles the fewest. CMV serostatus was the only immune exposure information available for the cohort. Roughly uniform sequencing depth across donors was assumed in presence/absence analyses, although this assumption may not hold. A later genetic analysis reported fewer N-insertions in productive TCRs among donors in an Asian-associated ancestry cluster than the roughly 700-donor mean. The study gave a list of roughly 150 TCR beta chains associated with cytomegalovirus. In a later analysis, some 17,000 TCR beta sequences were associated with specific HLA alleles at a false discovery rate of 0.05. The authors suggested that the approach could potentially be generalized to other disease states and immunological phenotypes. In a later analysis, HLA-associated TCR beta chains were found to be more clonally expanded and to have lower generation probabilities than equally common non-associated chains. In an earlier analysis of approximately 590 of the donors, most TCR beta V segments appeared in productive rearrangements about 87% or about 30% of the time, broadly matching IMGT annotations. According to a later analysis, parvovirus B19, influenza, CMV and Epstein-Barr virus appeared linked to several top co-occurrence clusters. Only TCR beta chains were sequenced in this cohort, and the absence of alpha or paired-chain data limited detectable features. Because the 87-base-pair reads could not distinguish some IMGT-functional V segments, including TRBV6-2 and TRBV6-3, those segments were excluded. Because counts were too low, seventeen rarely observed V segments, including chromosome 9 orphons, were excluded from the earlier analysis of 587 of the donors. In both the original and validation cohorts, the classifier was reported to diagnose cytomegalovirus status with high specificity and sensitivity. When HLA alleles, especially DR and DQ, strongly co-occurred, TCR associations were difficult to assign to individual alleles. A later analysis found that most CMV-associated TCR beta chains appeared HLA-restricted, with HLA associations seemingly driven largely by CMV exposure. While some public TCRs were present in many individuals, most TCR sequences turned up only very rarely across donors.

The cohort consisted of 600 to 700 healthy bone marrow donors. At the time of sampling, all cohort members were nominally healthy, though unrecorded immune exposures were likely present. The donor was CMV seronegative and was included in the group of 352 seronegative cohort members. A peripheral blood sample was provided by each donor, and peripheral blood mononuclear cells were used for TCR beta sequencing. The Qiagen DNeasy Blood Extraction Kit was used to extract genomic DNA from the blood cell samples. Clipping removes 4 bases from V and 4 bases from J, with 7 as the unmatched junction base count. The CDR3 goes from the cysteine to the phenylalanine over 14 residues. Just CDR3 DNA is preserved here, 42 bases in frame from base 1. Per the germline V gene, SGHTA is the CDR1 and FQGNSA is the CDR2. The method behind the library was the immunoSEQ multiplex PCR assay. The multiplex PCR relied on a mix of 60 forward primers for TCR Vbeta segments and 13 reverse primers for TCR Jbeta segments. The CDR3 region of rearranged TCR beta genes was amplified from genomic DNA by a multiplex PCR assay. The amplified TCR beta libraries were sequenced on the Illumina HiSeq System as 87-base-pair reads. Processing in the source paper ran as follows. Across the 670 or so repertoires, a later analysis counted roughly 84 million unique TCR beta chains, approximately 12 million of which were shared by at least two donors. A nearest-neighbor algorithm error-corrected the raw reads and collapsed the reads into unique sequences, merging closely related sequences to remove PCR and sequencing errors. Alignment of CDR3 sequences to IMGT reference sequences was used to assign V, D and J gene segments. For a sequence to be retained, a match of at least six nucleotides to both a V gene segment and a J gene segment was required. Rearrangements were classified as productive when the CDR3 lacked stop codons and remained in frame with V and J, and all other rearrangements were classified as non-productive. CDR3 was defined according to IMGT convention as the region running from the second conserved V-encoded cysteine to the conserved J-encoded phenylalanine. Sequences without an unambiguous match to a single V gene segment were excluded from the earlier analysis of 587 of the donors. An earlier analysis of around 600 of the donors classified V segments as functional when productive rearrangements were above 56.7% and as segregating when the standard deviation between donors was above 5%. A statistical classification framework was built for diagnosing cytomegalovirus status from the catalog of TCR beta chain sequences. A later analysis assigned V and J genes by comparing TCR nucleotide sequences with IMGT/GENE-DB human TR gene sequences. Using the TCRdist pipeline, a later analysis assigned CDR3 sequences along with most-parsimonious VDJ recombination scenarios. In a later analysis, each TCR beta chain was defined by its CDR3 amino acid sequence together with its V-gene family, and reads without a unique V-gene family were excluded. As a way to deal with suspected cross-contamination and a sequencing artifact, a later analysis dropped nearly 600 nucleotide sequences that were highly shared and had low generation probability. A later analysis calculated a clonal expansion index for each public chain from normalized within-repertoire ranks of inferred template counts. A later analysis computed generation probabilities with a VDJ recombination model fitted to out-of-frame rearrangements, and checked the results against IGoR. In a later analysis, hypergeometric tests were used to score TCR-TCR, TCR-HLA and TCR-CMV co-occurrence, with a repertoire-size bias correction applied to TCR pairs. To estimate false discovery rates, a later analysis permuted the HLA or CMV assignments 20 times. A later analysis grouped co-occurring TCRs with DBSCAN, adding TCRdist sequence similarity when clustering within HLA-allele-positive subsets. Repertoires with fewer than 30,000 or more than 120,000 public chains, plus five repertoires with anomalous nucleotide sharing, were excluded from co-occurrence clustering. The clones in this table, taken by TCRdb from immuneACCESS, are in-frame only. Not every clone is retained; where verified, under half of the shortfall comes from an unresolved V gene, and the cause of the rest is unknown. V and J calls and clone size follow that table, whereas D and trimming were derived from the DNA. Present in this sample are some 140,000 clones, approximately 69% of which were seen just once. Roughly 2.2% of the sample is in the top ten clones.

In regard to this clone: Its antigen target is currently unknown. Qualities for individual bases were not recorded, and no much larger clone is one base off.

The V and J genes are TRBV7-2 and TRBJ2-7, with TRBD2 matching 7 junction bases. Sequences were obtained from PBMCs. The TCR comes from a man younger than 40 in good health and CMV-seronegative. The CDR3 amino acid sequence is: CASSSPRLAYEQYF. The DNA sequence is TGTGCCAGCAGCTCCCCCCGACTAGCTTACGAGCAGTACTTC. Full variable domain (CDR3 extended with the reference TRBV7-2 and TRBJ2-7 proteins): GAGVSQSPSNKVTEKGKDVELRCDPISGHTALYWYRQSLGQGLEFLIYFQGNSAPDKSGLPSDRFSAERTGGSVSTLTIQRTQQEDSAVYLCASSSPRLAYEQYFGPGTRLTVT.